This TCR beta chain was sequenced in a study of CD8 T cells in Susac syndrome. The study's findings and limits: The study's TCR sequencing and HLA analysis drew on a certain number of individuals. That number was acknowledged as relatively small.

The CDR3 sequence is 13 residues long. The V end lost 0 bases, the J end lost 8 bases, and 8 bases lay between the germline ends. CDR1 is MNHEY, CDR2 SMNVEV, per germline (reference sequence). Sequencing of TCR beta was performed on blood CD8+ and CD4+ T cells. Reverse transcription of roughly 0.45 to 1 ug RNA used random hexamers. Using its own MiXCR run on the immunoSEQ multiplex PCR reads, TCRdb lists one record per CDR3 protein. The data hold roughly 140,000 distinct CDR3 sequences, with around 94% observed a single time. Comment on this clonotype: What it binds is not known.

The chain joins TRBV27 to TRBJ1-5; D remains unclear. The sequencing sample was made of CD8+ T cells from PBMCs. The TCR was taken from a human donor in good health. Here the CDR3 DNA reads TGTGCCAGCAGTTTATCTCCCCTAGAGCCCCAGCATTTT. Translating it yields CASSLSPLEPQHF.